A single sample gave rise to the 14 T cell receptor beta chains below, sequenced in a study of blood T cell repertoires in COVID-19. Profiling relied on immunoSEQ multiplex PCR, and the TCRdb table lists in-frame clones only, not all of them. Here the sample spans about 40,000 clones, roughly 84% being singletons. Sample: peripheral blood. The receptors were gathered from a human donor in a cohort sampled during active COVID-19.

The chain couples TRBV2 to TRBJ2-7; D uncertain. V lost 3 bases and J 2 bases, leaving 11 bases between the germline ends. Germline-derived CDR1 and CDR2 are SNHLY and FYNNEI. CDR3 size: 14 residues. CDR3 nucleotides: TGTGCCAGCAGTGAGGGTCTGGGCGCCTACGAGCAGTACTTC. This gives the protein CASSEGLGAYEQYF.

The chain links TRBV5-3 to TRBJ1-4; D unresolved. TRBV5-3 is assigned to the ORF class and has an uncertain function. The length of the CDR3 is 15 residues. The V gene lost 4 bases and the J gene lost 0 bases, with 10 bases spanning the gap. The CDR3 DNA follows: TGTGCCAGAAGCCGATACAGTCCAACTAATGAAAAACTGTTTTTT. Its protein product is CARSRYSPTNEKLFF.

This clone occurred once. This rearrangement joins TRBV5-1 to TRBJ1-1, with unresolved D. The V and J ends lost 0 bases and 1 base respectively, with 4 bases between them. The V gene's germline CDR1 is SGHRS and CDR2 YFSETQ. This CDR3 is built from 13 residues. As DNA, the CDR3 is TGCGCCAGCAGCTTGGACACGAACACTGAAGCTTTCTTT. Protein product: CASSLDTNTEAFF.

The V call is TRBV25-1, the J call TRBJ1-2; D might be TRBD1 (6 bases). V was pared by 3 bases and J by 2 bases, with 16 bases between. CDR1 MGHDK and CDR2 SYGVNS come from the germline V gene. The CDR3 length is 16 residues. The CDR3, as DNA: TGTGCCAGCAGTGACACCAAACGGACAGAGAACTATGGCTACACCTTC. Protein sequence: CASSDTKRTENYGYTF.

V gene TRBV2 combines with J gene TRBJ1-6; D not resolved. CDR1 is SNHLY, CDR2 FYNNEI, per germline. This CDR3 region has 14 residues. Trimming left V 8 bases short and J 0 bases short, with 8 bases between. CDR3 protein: CASLPSSYNSPLHF. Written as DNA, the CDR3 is TGTGCCAGCCTACCGAGCTCCTATAATTCACCCCTCCACTTT.

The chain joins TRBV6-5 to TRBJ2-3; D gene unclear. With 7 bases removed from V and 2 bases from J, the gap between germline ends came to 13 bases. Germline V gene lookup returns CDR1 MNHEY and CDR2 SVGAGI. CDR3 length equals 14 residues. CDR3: CASNRGALTDTQYF. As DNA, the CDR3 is TGTGCCAGCAATCGCGGAGCGCTCACAGATACGCAGTATTTT.

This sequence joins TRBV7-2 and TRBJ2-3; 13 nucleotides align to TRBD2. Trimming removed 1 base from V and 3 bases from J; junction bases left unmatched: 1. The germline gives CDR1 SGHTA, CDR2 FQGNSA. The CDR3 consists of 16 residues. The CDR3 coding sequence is TGTGCCAGCAGCTTAGGGACTAGCGGGGGAACAGATACGCAGTATTTT. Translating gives CASSLGTSGGTDTQYF.

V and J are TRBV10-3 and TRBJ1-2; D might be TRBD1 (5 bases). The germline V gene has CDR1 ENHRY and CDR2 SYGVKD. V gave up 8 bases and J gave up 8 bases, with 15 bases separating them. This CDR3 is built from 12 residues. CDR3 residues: CAIGRTMSGYTF. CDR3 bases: TGTGCCATCGGAAGGACAATGAGCGGCTACACCTTC.

For the CDR3, the DNA is TGTGCCAGCAGTCGAACTAGTGTCTACACCTTC. Amino acids: CASSRTSVYTF. This chain uses TRBV6-5 with TRBJ1-2; D is ambiguous. Trimming shortened V by 5 bases and J by 10 bases, and 11 bases separated the two germline ends. This CDR3 comprises 11 residues. CDR1 is MNHEY and CDR2 is SVGAGI in the germline V gene.

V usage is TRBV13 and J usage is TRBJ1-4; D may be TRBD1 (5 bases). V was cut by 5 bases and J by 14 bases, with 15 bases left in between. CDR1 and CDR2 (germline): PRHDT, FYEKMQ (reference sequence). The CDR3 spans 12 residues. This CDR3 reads CASSPAGGSLFF. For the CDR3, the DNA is TGTGCCAGCAGCCCGGCGGGGGGGAGTCTGTTTTTT.

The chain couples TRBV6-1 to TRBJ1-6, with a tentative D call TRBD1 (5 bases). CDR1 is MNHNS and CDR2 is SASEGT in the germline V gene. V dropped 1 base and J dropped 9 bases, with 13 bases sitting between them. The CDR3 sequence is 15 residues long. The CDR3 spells CASSEDRSFLSPLHF. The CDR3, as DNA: TGTGCCAGCAGTGAAGACAGGAGCTTCCTTTCACCCCTCCACTTT.

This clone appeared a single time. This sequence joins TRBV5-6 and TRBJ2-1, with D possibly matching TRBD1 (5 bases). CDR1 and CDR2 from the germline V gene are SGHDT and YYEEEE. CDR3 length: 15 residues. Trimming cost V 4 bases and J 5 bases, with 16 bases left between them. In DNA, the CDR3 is TGTGCCAGCAGCGACAGAACACCCTGGGACAATGAGCAGTTCTTC. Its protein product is CASSDRTPWDNEQFF.

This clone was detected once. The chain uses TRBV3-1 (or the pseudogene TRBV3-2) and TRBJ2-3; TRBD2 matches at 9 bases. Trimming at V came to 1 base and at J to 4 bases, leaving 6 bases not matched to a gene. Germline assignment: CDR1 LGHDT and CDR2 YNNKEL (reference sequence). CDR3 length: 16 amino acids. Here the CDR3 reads CASSQAQAGGSDTQYF. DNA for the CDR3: TGTGCCAGCAGCCAAGCTCAAGCGGGGGGTTCAGATACGCAGTATTTT.

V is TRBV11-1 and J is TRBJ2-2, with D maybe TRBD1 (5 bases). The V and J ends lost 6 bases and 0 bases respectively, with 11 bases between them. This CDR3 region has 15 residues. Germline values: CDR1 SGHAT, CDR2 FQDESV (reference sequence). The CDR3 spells CASRKDRANTGELFF. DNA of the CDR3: TGTGCCAGCAGAAAAGACAGAGCGAACACCGGGGAGCTGTTTTTT. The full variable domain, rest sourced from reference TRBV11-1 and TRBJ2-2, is EAEVAQSPRYKITEKSQAVAFWCDPISGHATLYWYRQILGQGPELLVQFQDESVVDDSQLPKDRFSAERLKGVDSTLKIQPAELGDSAMYLCASRKDRANTGELFFGEGSRLTVL.